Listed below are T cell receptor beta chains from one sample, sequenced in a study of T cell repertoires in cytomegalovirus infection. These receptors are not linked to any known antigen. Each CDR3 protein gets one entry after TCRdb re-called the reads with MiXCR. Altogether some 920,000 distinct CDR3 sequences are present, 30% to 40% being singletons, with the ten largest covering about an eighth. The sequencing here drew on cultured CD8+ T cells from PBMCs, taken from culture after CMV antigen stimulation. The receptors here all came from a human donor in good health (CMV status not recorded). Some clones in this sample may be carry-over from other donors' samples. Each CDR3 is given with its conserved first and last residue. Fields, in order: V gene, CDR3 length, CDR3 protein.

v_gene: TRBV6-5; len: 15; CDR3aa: CASSYSTWNTGELFF
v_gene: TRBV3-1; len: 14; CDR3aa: CTSSQGSLNNEQFF
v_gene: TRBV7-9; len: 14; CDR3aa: CASSPWPQGTEAFF
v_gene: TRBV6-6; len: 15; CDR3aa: CACRQDITKYEKLFF
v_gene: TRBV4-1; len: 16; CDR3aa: CASSPRETGVAYEQYF
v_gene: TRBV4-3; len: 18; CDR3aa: CASSQEVAGRNSGNTIYF
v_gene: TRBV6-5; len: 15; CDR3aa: CASSRDRGFPYGYTF
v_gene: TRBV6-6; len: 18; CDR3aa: CASSYIGRPGQGFGGYTF
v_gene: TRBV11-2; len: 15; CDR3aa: CASSPYRSADTEAFF
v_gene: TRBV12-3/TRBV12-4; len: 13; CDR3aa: CASSGAMNQPQHF
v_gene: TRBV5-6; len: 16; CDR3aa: CASSFSTYRLGNEQFF
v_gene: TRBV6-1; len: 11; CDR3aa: CASISDYGYTF
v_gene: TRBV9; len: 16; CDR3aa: CASSVGVQGAHYGYTF
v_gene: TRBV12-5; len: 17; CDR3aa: CASGLVLESSGANVLTF
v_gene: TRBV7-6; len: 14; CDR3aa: CASSLGGTDEKLFF
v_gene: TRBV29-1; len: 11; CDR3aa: CSVDLREGAFF
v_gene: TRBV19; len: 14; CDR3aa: CASTHAGMYNEQFF
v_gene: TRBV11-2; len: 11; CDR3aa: CASSGRGEQFF
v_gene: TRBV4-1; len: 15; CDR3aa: CASSQERGLEETQYF
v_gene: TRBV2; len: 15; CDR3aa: CASSPNWTGNYGYTF
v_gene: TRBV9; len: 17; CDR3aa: CASSVDLAGGRHNEQFF
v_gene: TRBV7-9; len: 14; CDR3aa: CASSQDRDLGGYTF
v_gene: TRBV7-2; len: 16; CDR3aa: CASSIPGQVGEWAQHF
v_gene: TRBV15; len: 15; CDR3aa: CATSRGEGVGETQYF
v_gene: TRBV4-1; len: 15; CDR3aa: CASSQAGQTNSSLHF
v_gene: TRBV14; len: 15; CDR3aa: CASSHQARGLQTQYF
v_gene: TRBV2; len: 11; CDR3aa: CASSEGSAAFF
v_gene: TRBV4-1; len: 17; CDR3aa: CASQSTAGAKMNTEAFF
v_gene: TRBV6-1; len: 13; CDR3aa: CATRDGGTDEQYF
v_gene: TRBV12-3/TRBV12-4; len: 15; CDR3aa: CASSLAGGAGTEAFF
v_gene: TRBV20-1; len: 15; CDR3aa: CSARERRGGAQPQHF
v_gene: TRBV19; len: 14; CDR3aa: CASIEGQGHQPQHF
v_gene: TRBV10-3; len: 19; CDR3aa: CAISESGLRRDAYNSPLHF
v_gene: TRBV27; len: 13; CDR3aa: CASSSTDRPEAFF
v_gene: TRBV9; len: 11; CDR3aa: CASSASNTIYF
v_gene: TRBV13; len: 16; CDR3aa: CASSPHEGRDTGELFF
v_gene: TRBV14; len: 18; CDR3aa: CVSSQGPRASGGTNEQFF
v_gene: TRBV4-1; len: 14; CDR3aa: CASSHNAGYTEAFF
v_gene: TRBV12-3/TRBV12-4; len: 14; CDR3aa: CANSTSGTALRAFF
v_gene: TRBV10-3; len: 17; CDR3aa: CAISTGVAGGETDTQYF
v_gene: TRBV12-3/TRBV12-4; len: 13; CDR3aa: CASSFAGNQPQHF
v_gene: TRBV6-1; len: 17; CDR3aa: CASRHSHGQGNAGELFF
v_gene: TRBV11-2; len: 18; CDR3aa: CASSLWTKDYPSKNIQYF
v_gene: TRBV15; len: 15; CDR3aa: CATSVGRVNYNEQFF
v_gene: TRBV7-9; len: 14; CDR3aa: CASSLVRGTYEQYF
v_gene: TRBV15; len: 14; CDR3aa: CATSRDWGAAEAFF
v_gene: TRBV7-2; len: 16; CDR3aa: CASSLRAQPLDYGYTF
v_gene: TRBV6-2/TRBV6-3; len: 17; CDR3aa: CASSYSKERGGLREQFF
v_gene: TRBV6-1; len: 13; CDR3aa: CASSEFAGYEQYF
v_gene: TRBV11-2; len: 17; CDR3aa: CASSLKSQGATNSPLHF
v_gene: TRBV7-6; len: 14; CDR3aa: CASSHTLGLGELFF